The T cell receptor beta chain under discussion was sequenced for a study of tumor-infiltrating lymphocytes in primary liver carcinoma. As for the study in general: Roughly 3.5 to 7.5 million productive TCRbeta reads were obtained per sample, with similar numbers across tissue types.

Study-wide results and caveats: All five tumor regions shared only about 7-25% of top clones.

The researchers produced TCR beta cDNA from roughly 550 ng total RNA with a constant-region primer. Three rounds of nested multiplex PCR with slightly modified ARM-PCR produced TCR beta libraries. In the first two PCR rounds, TRBV1-TRBV30 forward primers were paired with a C-beta reverse primer, and each round lasted 10 cycles. TCRdb used MiXCR to reprocess the multiplex PCR reads, holding one entry per CDR3 protein. The sample lists 95,000 to 100,000 distinct CDR3 sequences; around 73% were seen once. Extraction of RNA together with DNA used roughly 18-32 mg of unsorted bulk tissue. Every one of the tumor samples had a viable tumor cell content above 80%. This clonotype was detected only a few times. Its antigen is as yet unknown. Trimming took off 0 bases at V and 6 bases at J, with 10 bases between the two ends. Germline lookup yields CDR1 SGHAT and CDR2 FQNNGV. This CDR3 comprises 14 residues.

This clonotype was obtained from an older woman with primary liver carcinoma and hepatitis B virus infection. The genes are TRBV11-2 and TRBJ2-3; TRBD2 is a possible D gene (5 bases). Sequences were obtained from liver tumor tissue from sampling region 2. Subset of the sample: tumor region T2, inferior pole. CDR3: CASSLDRETDTQYF. DNA for the CDR3: TGTGCCAGCAGCTTAGATAGGGAGACTGATACGCAGTATTTT. Using reference TRBV11-2 and TRBJ2-3 for the parts outside the CDR3, the full variable domain is EAGVAQSPRYKIIEKRQSVAFWCNPISGHATLYWYQQILGQGPKLLIQFQNNGVVDDSQLPKDRFSAERLKGVDSTLKIQPAKLEDSAVYLCASSLDRETDTQYFGPGTRLTVL.